This TCR beta chain emerged from a study of blood T cell repertoires in COVID-19 (dated by TCRdb to the early 2020s). Notes on the research overall: Samples from collaborators originated in the United States, Italy and Spain and spanned both the acute and convalescent phases of COVID-19. Deeply sampled blood TCRbeta repertoires from subjects exposed to, actively infected with, or recovered from COVID-19 were included in the dataset. A de-identified subject ID, COVID-19 status, age in years and sex were almost always included in the sample metadata. The prospective study material was composed of cDNA or gDNA derived from T cells, B-cell-depleted T cells, or PBMCs. The repertoires were released in a freely available public database meant as a resource for research on the immune response to SARS-CoV-2. Samples were obtained from the ongoing ImmuneRACE study (first 160 participants) and from about 1,300 subjects provided by 6 global collaborators. HLA class I and class II types, where available, came from metadata supplied by the sample provider rather than from assay-based typing.

Points on this clone: Its binding antigen is unknown. Per-nucleotide qualities are absent, and no much larger clonotype sits a single base away.

The paper as a whole reports these results and caveats: The quantity of clinical and demographic metadata differed by source and by participant and was supplied without curation.

Reading from cysteine to phenylalanine, the CDR3 counts 16 amino acids. Only the CDR3 portion is preserved as DNA: 48 bases, with reading frame beginning at the first base. The germline V gene supplies CDR1 MNHEY and CDR2 SVGEGT. Here V drops 2 bases and J drops 5 bases, and the junction holds 10 bases not matched to any gene. TCRbeta CDR3 regions were amplified from genomic DNA using the immunoSEQ Assay, a bias-controlled multiplex PCR. In the paper's pipeline: Within the assay, amplification of reference gene primers was used to estimate how many nucleated cells each sample contained. To quantify the absolute abundance of each unique TCRbeta CDR3 rearrangement, sequence reads were collapsed and filtered. For each sample, productive Simpson clonality was calculated as the square root of Simpson's diversity index across productive rearrangements. What TCRdb holds here is the immuneACCESS table cut down to in-frame rearrangements. Part of the clones is not present; checked against another copy, under half of the missing clones reflect an unresolved V gene, and the others are unexplained. V and J calls and clone size are copied from that table; D and trimming were computed from the DNA. Counted in this sample were roughly 200,000 clones; less than 80% of them appeared once. Approximately 13% of the sample is taken by the ten largest.

A second Seattle source provided samples from volunteer blood donors who had recovered from COVID-19. Collaborating institutions collected whole blood in K2EDTA tubes following their own protocols. For TCRbeta analysis, collaborators shipped samples as frozen whole blood, isolated PBMCs, or DNA extracted from either of those sample types. The source is a man aged 50 to 60 who had recovered from COVID-19. Sequenced: peripheral blood. The chain joins TRBV6-2 or TRBV6-3 to TRBJ2-5; 8 of the junction bases match TRBD1. The bases are TGTGCCAGCAGTTACCTGGACAGGGCTTTCTTCGAGACCCAGTACTTC. Its protein reads: CASSYLDRAFFETQYF.